A single sample gave rise to the 5 T cell receptor beta chains below, sequenced in a study of cytomegalovirus exposure and HLA in healthy donors. PCR involved 60 Vbeta and 13 Jbeta primers. Here immunoSEQ multiplex PCR was the method, and the copy in TCRdb shows in-frame clones only, minus some. The sample contains 200,000 or so clones, roughly 80% of which appear only once. The sequencing input was PBMCs. All receptors come from a man aged 35-49 years in good health and CMV-seronegative.

J is TRBJ2-5 and V is TRBV7-2, with D possibly TRBD2 on 7 matching bases. The CDR3 extends over 17 amino acids. CDR1 and CDR2 (germline): SGHTA, FQGNSA. V dropped 0 bases and J dropped 2 bases, with 16 bases sitting between them. As DNA, the CDR3 is TGTGCCAGCAGCTTAGCGCGGGGAGGGGGTATTCAAGAGACCCAGTACTTC. Translated: CASSLARGGGIQETQYF.

The chain combines TRBV6-1 with TRBJ1-5; TRBD1 matches 7 bases. With V trimmed by 8 bases and J by 4 bases, 11 bases remained unmatched. The length of the CDR3 is 15 residues. The germline V gene has CDR1 MNHNS and CDR2 SASEGT. This CDR3 reads CASLPYRGRNQPQHF. The DNA for the CDR3 is TGTGCCAGCCTTCCCTACAGGGGTCGTAATCAGCCCCAGCATTTT.

The chain recombines TRBV27 with TRBJ1-1; 7 bases align to TRBD1. The CDR3 totals 13 residues. The junction had 0 bases not matched to a gene; V was cut back by 1 base and J by 4 bases. CDR1 is MNHEY, CDR2 SMNVEV, per germline (reference sequence). CDR3 bases: TGTGCCAGCAGTTTATACAGGGGCACTGAAGCTTTCTTT. Its translation is CASSLYRGTEAFF.

The chain combines TRBV19 with TRBJ2-3; the match to TRBD2 covers 8 bases. The CDR3 is 12 amino acids. With V trimmed by 7 bases and J by 6 bases, 3 bases remained unmatched. Germline CDR1 and CDR2: LNHDA and SQIVND (reference sequence). The CDR3 DNA follows: TGTGCCAGTAACGGGGGGGCCGATACGCAGTATTTT. It codes for CASNGGADTQYF.

The genes are TRBV2 and TRBJ2-1; the D gene is possibly TRBD2 (6 bases). Germline V gene data show CDR1 as SNHLY and CDR2 as FYNNEI. Trimming removed 8 bases from V and 7 bases from J, with 18 bases in between. The CDR3 extends over 14 amino acids. The CDR3 here is CASGAGPGRNEQFF. CDR3 DNA: TGTGCCAGCGGGGCGGGACCTGGGAGGAATGAGCAGTTCTTC. The variable domain in full, with the rest retrieved from reference TRBV2 and TRBJ2-1, is EPEVTQTPSHQVTQMGQEVILRCVPISNHLYFYWYRQILGQKVEFLVSFYNNEISEKSEIFDDQFSVERPDGSNFTLKIRSTKLEDSAMYFCASGAGPGRNEQFFGPGTRLTVL.